The 21 T cell receptor beta chains presented below share a single source sample, sequenced in a study of radiotherapy plus CTLA-4 blockade in lung cancer (dated by TCRdb to 2016 to 2019). Library preparation used the immunoSEQ multiplex PCR assay. TCRdb stores this immuneACCESS table with in-frame sequences only. Part of the clones is absent; in the studies checked, under half of the shortfall reflects unresolved V genes, and no reason is known for the rest. The sample yields about 59,000 clones; more than 70% were counted once. About 3.1% of the sample is in the top ten clones. The sequencing here drew on peripheral blood, taken from a patient treated with radiotherapy plus ipilimumab. These receptors all stem from a human donor with non-small cell lung cancer who had a complete response to radiotherapy plus ipilimumab.

V gene TRBV5-1 combines with J gene TRBJ2-5; D is uncertain. Trimming shortened V by 0 bases and J by 1 base, and 10 bases separated the two germline ends. The CDR3 consists of 15 residues. Germline CDR1 and CDR2: SGHRS and YFSETQ. DNA of the CDR3: TGCGCCAGCAGCTTGGTGCCAGGCAGCCAAGAGACCCAGTACTTC. This sequence encodes CASSLVPGSQETQYF.

This rearrangement joins TRBV25-1 to TRBJ1-4, with 9 bases aligning to TRBD1. The CDR3 consists of 16 residues. Looked up from germline, CDR1 is MGHDK and CDR2 is SYGVNS. The V segment lost 6 bases and the J segment 0 bases; nucleotides outside the gene matches: 5. The CDR3 nucleotides are TGTGCCAGCAGCCGGGACAGGGAGACAACTAATGAAAAACTGTTTTTT. Its protein is CASSRDRETTNEKLFF.

The V and J genes are TRBV7-2 and TRBJ1-1; D gene unclear. The CDR3 contains 12 residues. CDR1 and CDR2 (germline): SGHTA, FQGNSA. Deletions cut 0 bases from V and 8 bases from J, with 7 bases between. The CDR3 loop is CASSLALREAFF. DNA of the CDR3: TGTGCCAGCAGCTTAGCTCTGAGAGAAGCTTTCTTT.

The rearrangement joins TRBV30 to TRBJ2-5, with 7 bases identical to TRBD1. Germline V gene data show CDR1 as GTSNPN and CDR2 as SVGIG (reference sequence). The junction had 6 bases not matched to a gene; V was cut back by 3 bases and J by 5 bases. This CDR3 region has 13 residues. The CDR3 sequence: CAWRHRGAETQYF. CDR3 coding DNA: TGTGCCTGGAGGCACAGGGGCGCTGAGACCCAGTACTTC.

CDR3 in amino acids: CASAGQGKKEAFF. DNA of the CDR3: TGTGCCAGCGCGGGACAGGGAAAAAAAGAAGCTTTCTTT. V usage is TRBV6-5 and J usage is TRBJ1-1; 9 nucleotides match TRBD1. The V gene's germline CDR1 is MNHEY and CDR2 SVGAGI. Losses at the gene ends were 8 bases for V and 8 bases for J; bases not matched to a gene: 9. The CDR3 consists of 13 residues.

This chain links TRBV10-3 with TRBJ2-3, with D maybe TRBD2 (6 bases). The CDR3 has 15 residues. Germline loops: CDR1 ENHRY, CDR2 SYGVKD. V was cut by 5 bases and J by 1 base, with 13 bases left in between. The CDR3 spells CAISRDLFRTDTQYF. CDR3 in DNA: TGTGCCATCAGTCGGGACTTATTTCGCACAGATACGCAGTATTTT.

The chain uses TRBV11-2 and TRBJ2-2; D may be TRBD2 (5 bases). The germline V gene has CDR1 SGHAT and CDR2 FQNNGV. The CDR3 runs 15 residues. V was pared by 5 bases and J by 1 base, with 11 bases between. In DNA, the CDR3 is TGTGCCAGCAGCCTCTCAGCGGTGAACACCGGGGAGCTGTTTTTT. The encoded protein is CASSLSAVNTGELFF.

The chain has TRBV2 and TRBJ1-6; possibly TRBD1 for D (5 bases). The germline V gene encodes CDR1 SNHLY and CDR2 FYNNEI. V dropped 4 bases and J dropped 7 bases, with 17 bases sitting between them. This CDR3 spans 16 amino acids. This CDR3 reads CASSAYGRGSNSPLHF. DNA of the CDR3: TGTGCCAGCAGTGCGTATGGAAGGGGCTCAAATTCACCCCTCCACTTT. Combining the CDR3 with reference TRBV2 and TRBJ1-6 gives the whole variable domain EPEVTQTPSHQVTQMGQEVILRCVPISNHLYFYWYRQILGQKVEFLVSFYNNEISEKSEIFDDQFSVERPDGSNFTLKIRSTKLEDSAMYFCASSAYGRGSNSPLHFGNGTRLTVT.

V usage is TRBV19 and J usage is TRBJ2-3, with TRBD1 matching over 10 bases. The CDR3 has 16 residues. Looked up from germline, CDR1 is LNHDA and CDR2 is SQIVND (reference sequence). The J segment lost 2 bases and the V segment lost 6 bases, leaving 8 bases of the junction unmatched. In nucleotides, the CDR3 is TGTGCCAGTAGGATGACAGGGGGCGCGACCACAGATACGCAGTATTTT. This translates into CASRMTGGATTDTQYF.

J is TRBJ1-4 and V is TRBV7-9, with 8 bases lining up with TRBD1. The J segment lost 8 bases and the V segment lost 3 bases, leaving 5 bases of the junction unmatched. CDR1 and CDR2 (germline): SEHNR, FQNEAQ (reference sequence). The CDR3 runs to 14 residues. CDR3 nucleotide sequence: TGTGCCAGCAGCTTCTCCACAGGGGGGGAAAAACTGTTTTTT. This codes for CASSFSTGGEKLFF.

The V gene is TRBV14, the J gene TRBJ2-5; D perhaps matches TRBD2 (5 bases). V was trimmed by 8 bases and J by 6 bases, leaving 13 bases between them. The CDR3 is 12 amino acids. CDR1 and CDR2 (germline): SGHDN, FVKESK. CDR3: CASRGGEKTQYF. In nucleotides, the CDR3 is TGTGCCAGCCGCGGAGGAGAAAAGACCCAGTACTTC. The entire variable domain, with the rest obtained from reference TRBV14 and TRBJ2-5, is as follows: EAGVTQFPSHSVIEKGQTVTLRCDPISGHDNLYWYRRVMGKEIKFLLHFVKESKQDESGMPNNRFLAERTGGTYSTLKVQPAELEDSGVYFCASRGGEKTQYFGPGTRLLVL.

The genes are TRBV18 and TRBJ2-7, with D perhaps matching TRBD1 (6 bases). The V and J ends lost 2 bases and 0 bases respectively, with 8 bases between them. The germline CDR1 and CDR2 sequences are KGHSH and LQKENI. CDR3 size: 14 residues. CDR3 sequence (DNA): TGTGCCAGCTCACCAAGACAGGACTCCTACGAGCAGTACTTC. This translates into CASSPRQDSYEQYF. Combining the CDR3 with reference TRBV18 and TRBJ2-7 gives the whole variable domain NAGVMQNPRHLVRRRGQEARLRCSPMKGHSHVYWYRQLPEEGLKFMVYLQKENIIDESGMPKERFSAEFPKEGPSILRIQQVVRGDSAAYFCASSPRQDSYEQYFGPGTRLTVT.

J is TRBJ2-1 and V is TRBV30, with 11 bases aligning to TRBD2. Unmatched junction bases numbered 4, after V lost 1 base and J lost 2 bases. The CDR3 runs 16 residues. Per germline, CDR1 GTSNPN and CDR2 SVGIG (reference sequence). The CDR3 here is CAWSETSGRPYNEQFF. For the CDR3, the DNA is TGTGCCTGGAGTGAAACTAGCGGGAGACCCTACAATGAGCAGTTCTTC.

The genes are TRBV5-1 and TRBJ1-1; D uncertain. The V gene lost 7 bases and the J gene lost 6 bases, with 22 bases spanning the gap. CDR1 SGHRS and CDR2 YFSETQ come from the germline V gene. There are 15 residues in the CDR3. The CDR3: CASSPSGPGRSEAFF. The CDR3 bases are TGCGCCAGCTCTCCTTCTGGTCCCGGGAGGTCTGAAGCTTTCTTT.

The V call is TRBV5-1, the J call TRBJ1-1; 7 nucleotides agree with TRBD1. After removal of 8 bases from V and 2 bases from J, the junction contained 6 bases not matched to a gene. CDR3 size: 13 residues. CDR1 SGHRS and CDR2 YFSETQ come from the germline V gene. CDR3 sequence (DNA): TGCGCCAGTAGACAGGGCCCTAACACTGAAGCTTTCTTT. Encoded protein: CASRQGPNTEAFF.

The gene calls are TRBV14 and TRBJ2-1; the match to TRBD2 covers 10 bases. The CDR3 extends over 17 amino acids. The J segment lost 8 bases and the V segment lost 2 bases, leaving 12 bases of the junction unmatched. Germline loops: CDR1 SGHDN, CDR2 FVKESK. CDR3 DNA sequence: TGTGCCAGCAGCCAACTCCAATCTAGCGGGAGAAGGGATGAGCAGTTCTTC. Its protein product is CASSQLQSSGRRDEQFF.

V gene TRBV6-5 combines with J gene TRBJ2-2; the D gene is possibly TRBD1 (6 bases). Germline-derived CDR1 and CDR2 are MNHEY and SVGAGI. This CDR3 region has 15 residues. Trimming removed 6 bases from V and 1 base from J, with 12 bases in between. The CDR3 sequence is CASSPGTRNTGELFF. CDR3 bases: TGTGCCAGCAGCCCCGGGACAAGGAACACCGGGGAGCTGTTTTTT.

V and J are TRBV18 and TRBJ2-1, with 8 bases fitting TRBD2. Germline values: CDR1 KGHSH, CDR2 LQKENI. CDR3 size: 14 residues. V shed 3 bases and J 4 bases; nucleotides not matched to a gene: 2. The CDR3 DNA reads as TGTGCCAGCTCACCTAGCGGGATTTACAATGAGCAGTTCTTC. This codes for CASSPSGIYNEQFF.

V and J are TRBV20-1 and TRBJ1-5; D not certain. The CDR3 is 11 residues long. The V and J ends lost 4 bases and 6 bases respectively, with 7 bases between them. CDR1 is DFQATT, CDR2 SNEGSKA, per germline (reference sequence). DNA of the CDR3: TGCAGTGCTACGTCAGGTCAGCCCCAGCATTTT. Protein product: CSATSGQPQHF.

V is TRBV11-3 and J is TRBJ2-1, with 8 positions matching TRBD2. Germline loops: CDR1 SGHNT, CDR2 YENEEA. This CDR3 has 17 residues. The V gene end was trimmed by 1 base and the J gene end by 4 bases; junction bases not matched to a gene: 9. CDR3 sequence: CASSLGGSSGWYNEQFF. CDR3 DNA: TGTGCCAGCAGCTTAGGGGGCTCTAGCGGGTGGTACAATGAGCAGTTCTTC.

The rearrangement links TRBV28 to TRBJ2-3; TRBD1 matches 9 bases. Germline CDR1 is MDHEN and CDR2 is SYDVKM. This CDR3 has 14 amino acids. J was trimmed by 3 bases and V by 10 bases; bases with no gene match: 8. CDR3 region: CATRGTGLTDTQYF. CDR3 nucleotides: TGTGCCACAAGGGGGACAGGGCTTACAGATACGCAGTATTTT. The full variable domain, rest sourced from reference TRBV28 and TRBJ2-3, is DVKVTQSSRYLVKRTGEKVFLECVQDMDHENMFWYRQDPGLGLRLIYFSYDVKMKEKGDIPEGYSVSREKKERFSLILESASTNQTSMYLCATRGTGLTDTQYFGPGTRLTVL.